The TCR beta chain under discussion was sequenced for a study of blood T cell repertoires in COVID-19. The wider study: Acute and convalescent COVID-19 samples came from the United States, Italy and Spain. In each case, the material was cDNA or gDNA derived from T cells, B-cell-depleted T cells, or PBMCs.

Here immunoSEQ multiplex PCR was the method, and the copy in TCRdb shows in-frame clones only, minus some. This sample carries 150,000 to 180,000 clones, roughly four fifths of them seen once, and the ten largest clones take roughly 3.7%. The CDR3 has 16 residues. Per germline, CDR1 MNHEY and CDR2 SMNVEV (reference sequence). V lost 6 bases and J lost 6, with 20 bases in between. J is TRBJ1-4 and V is TRBV27, with D maybe TRBD1 (6 bases). Sequencing was carried out using peripheral blood. The sequence was obtained from a woman over 75 with acute or convalescent COVID-19. The CDR3 bases are TGTGCCAGCAGAATACGCTCCGACAGGCCGGATGAAAAACTGTTTTTT. This sequence encodes CASRIRSDRPDEKLFF.